This is a list of T cell receptor beta chains from one sample in a study of lymphopenia after photon versus proton radiotherapy. This table comes from immunoSEQ multiplex PCR, and its TCRdb copy is limited to in-frame clones, with some not included. Here the sample spans roughly 42,000 clones, 65% to 90% being singletons. Sequenced material: peripheral blood, taken from a patient treated with photon-based radiotherapy. These receptors all stem from a man in his forties or fifties with gastric cancer. Both conserved end residues are part of each CDR3. Fields, in order: D gene, clone size, J gene, V gene, CDR3 DNA, CDR3 protein. A D gene is named only where the DNA matches it firmly. Some rows have no size entry. The others give once, few or many, or a class for an expanded clone.

d_call: NA
clone_size: NA
j_call: TRBJ2-7
v_call: TRBV5-4
cdr3_nt: TGTGCCAGCAGGTGGGACGGGACCTACGAGCAGTACTTC
cdr3_aa: CASRWDGTYEQYF

d_call: NA
clone_size: NA
j_call: TRBJ1-1
v_call: TRBV21-1
cdr3_nt: TGTGCCAGCAGGAGGGACACAATTCGCACTGAAGCTTTCTTT
cdr3_aa: CASRRDTIRTEAFF

d_call: NA
clone_size: NA
j_call: TRBJ1-4
v_call: TRBV4-3
cdr3_nt: TGCGCCAGCAGCCAAGCGGGGGGCGCGGGTGGTGAAAAACTGTTTTTT
cdr3_aa: CASSQAGGAGGEKLFF

d_call: NA
clone_size: NA
j_call: TRBJ2-5
v_call: TRBV7-9
cdr3_nt: TGTGCCAGCAGCTTAGCGGGTGGTCGCCAAGAGACCCAGTACTTC
cdr3_aa: CASSLAGGRQETQYF

d_call: TRBD1
clone_size: NA
j_call: TRBJ1-1
v_call: TRBV19
cdr3_nt: TGTGCCAGTAGTATCCGAGACAGGGGCGCTTTCTTT
cdr3_aa: CASSIRDRGAFF

d_call: NA
clone_size: NA
j_call: TRBJ1-3
v_call: TRBV7-9
cdr3_nt: TGTGCCAGCAGCTTCCACGGAAAAGGCCAAGGGGGCTCTGGAAACACCATATATTTT
cdr3_aa: CASSFHGKGQGGSGNTIYF

d_call: NA
clone_size: NA
j_call: TRBJ1-4
v_call: TRBV5-1
cdr3_nt: TGCGCCAGCAGCTTGGGGACAGTCCCAAATGAAAAACTGTTTTTT
cdr3_aa: CASSLGTVPNEKLFF

d_call: NA
clone_size: NA
j_call: TRBJ1-2
v_call: TRBV29-1
cdr3_nt: TGCAGCGTTAGGACAGCGAACTATGGCTACACCTTC
cdr3_aa: CSVRTANYGYTF

d_call: TRBD2
clone_size: NA
j_call: TRBJ2-2
v_call: TRBV10-3
cdr3_nt: TGTGCCATCAAGTCGGGGAGGGAAGACACCGGGGAGCTGTTTTTT
cdr3_aa: CAIKSGREDTGELFF

d_call: TRBD1
clone_size: NA
j_call: TRBJ1-2
v_call: TRBV5-1
cdr3_nt: TGCGCCAGCAGCTTGAACAGGGGGCTCGACTATGGCTACACCTTC
cdr3_aa: CASSLNRGLDYGYTF

d_call: NA
clone_size: NA
j_call: TRBJ1-1
v_call: TRBV5-6
cdr3_nt: TGTGCCAGCAGCATCATACAGACAATGAACACTGAAGCTTTCTTT
cdr3_aa: CASSIIQTMNTEAFF

d_call: NA
clone_size: NA
j_call: TRBJ2-7
v_call: TRBV27
cdr3_nt: TGTGCCAGCAGTTTATCGAGGGGAGGTTTGTACGAGCAGTACTTC
cdr3_aa: CASSLSRGGLYEQYF

d_call: TRBD2
clone_size: NA
j_call: TRBJ2-2
v_call: TRBV10-3
cdr3_nt: TGTGCCATCAGTCCACTAGCGGGGGGTAACACCGGGGAGCTGTTTTTT
cdr3_aa: CAISPLAGGNTGELFF

d_call: TRBD2
clone_size: NA
j_call: TRBJ2-1
v_call: TRBV5-1
cdr3_nt: TGCGCCAGCAGCGCTGGGACTAGCGGTTACAATGAGCAGTTCTTC
cdr3_aa: CASSAGTSGYNEQFF

d_call: TRBD1
clone_size: NA
j_call: TRBJ2-7
v_call: TRBV4-1
cdr3_nt: TGCGCCAGCAGCCAAGAATGGACAGGCGGCGAGCAGTACTTC
cdr3_aa: CASSQEWTGGEQYF

d_call: NA
clone_size: medium-sized
j_call: TRBJ1-1
v_call: TRBV28
cdr3_nt: TGTGCCTCCGGGGGCGGCACTGAAGCTTTCTTT
cdr3_aa: CASGGGTEAFF

d_call: NA
clone_size: NA
j_call: TRBJ2-5
v_call: TRBV4-2
cdr3_nt: TGTGCCAGCAGCCTGAACTGGGCAGCAGCTCAAGAGACCCAGTACTTC
cdr3_aa: CASSLNWAAAQETQYF

d_call: NA
clone_size: NA
j_call: TRBJ1-1
v_call: TRBV12-2
cdr3_nt: TGTGCAAGTCGCCCCGCCCAGCAAAAAGTGTACGTAGACACTGAAGCTTTCTTT
cdr3_aa: CASRPAQQKVYVDTEAFF

d_call: NA
clone_size: NA
j_call: TRBJ2-7
v_call: TRBV30
cdr3_nt: TGTGCCTGGAGTCCTAAAACCTACGAGCAGTACTTC
cdr3_aa: CAWSPKTYEQYF

d_call: NA
clone_size: NA
j_call: TRBJ1-4
v_call: TRBV14
cdr3_nt: TGTGCCAGCAGCCCAAGAAGGATGTTGGGAGAGGAAAAACTGTTTTTT
cdr3_aa: CASSPRRMLGEEKLFF

d_call: TRBD1
clone_size: NA
j_call: TRBJ1-6
v_call: TRBV11-2
cdr3_nt: TGTGCCAGCAGCCCCCGGGACAGGGGCCTCCACTTT
cdr3_aa: CASSPRDRGLHF

d_call: TRBD1
clone_size: NA
j_call: TRBJ2-2
v_call: TRBV18
cdr3_nt: TGTGCCAGCTCACCGGGACAGAGAAACACCGGGGAGCTGTTTTTT
cdr3_aa: CASSPGQRNTGELFF

d_call: NA
clone_size: NA
j_call: TRBJ1-5
v_call: TRBV10-2
cdr3_nt: TGCGCCAGCAGTGAGTCGGGAGGGAGCAATCAGCCCCAGCATTTT
cdr3_aa: CASSESGGSNQPQHF

d_call: TRBD1
clone_size: NA
j_call: TRBJ2-1
v_call: TRBV28
cdr3_nt: TGTGCCAGCAGTTTGACAGGGGTTCACGGGCAGTTCTTC
cdr3_aa: CASSLTGVHGQFF

d_call: TRBD2
clone_size: NA
j_call: TRBJ2-3
v_call: TRBV5-1
cdr3_nt: TGCGCCAGCAGCCTGCGGGGGGCGGCCACAGATACGCAGTATTTT
cdr3_aa: CASSLRGAATDTQYF

d_call: NA
clone_size: NA
j_call: TRBJ2-2
v_call: TRBV18
cdr3_nt: TGTGCCAGCTCACCGGATATAAACACCGGGGAGCTGTTTTTT
cdr3_aa: CASSPDINTGELFF

d_call: NA
clone_size: NA
j_call: TRBJ2-3
v_call: TRBV10-3
cdr3_nt: TGTGCCATCAGTGAGTGGCAGGGACCAGATACGCAGTATTTT
cdr3_aa: CAISEWQGPDTQYF

d_call: NA
clone_size: NA
j_call: TRBJ1-6
v_call: TRBV6-5
cdr3_nt: TGTGCCAGCAGATTACCGGGGTTTAATTCACCCCTCCACTTT
cdr3_aa: CASRLPGFNSPLHF

d_call: NA
clone_size: NA
j_call: TRBJ2-7
v_call: TRBV7-2
cdr3_nt: TGTGCCAGCAGCTTAGATGGGAGCTCCTACGAGCAGTACTTC
cdr3_aa: CASSLDGSSYEQYF

d_call: NA
clone_size: NA
j_call: TRBJ2-7
v_call: TRBV5-1
cdr3_nt: TGCGCCAGCAGCCCGGACGGCGGGAAGCACTACGAGCAGTACTTC
cdr3_aa: CASSPDGGKHYEQYF

d_call: NA
clone_size: NA
j_call: TRBJ1-1
v_call: TRBV15
cdr3_nt: TGTGCCACCAGCAGAGGTATTAAGGTAACTGAAGCTTTCTTT
cdr3_aa: CATSRGIKVTEAFF

d_call: NA
clone_size: NA
j_call: TRBJ1-1
v_call: TRBV7-8
cdr3_nt: TGTGCCAGCAGCCTTTCGACAGGAAGGAAGGCTTTCTTT
cdr3_aa: CASSLSTGRKAFF

d_call: TRBD1
clone_size: NA
j_call: TRBJ1-2
v_call: TRBV9
cdr3_nt: TGTGCCAGCGGGGACAGGGGCGGATATGGCTACACCTTC
cdr3_aa: CASGDRGGYGYTF

d_call: NA
clone_size: NA
j_call: TRBJ2-7
v_call: TRBV5-6
cdr3_nt: TGTGCCAGCAGCAGACACGGCTACGAGCAGTACTTC
cdr3_aa: CASSRHGYEQYF

d_call: NA
clone_size: few
j_call: TRBJ1-5
v_call: TRBV2
cdr3_nt: TGTGCCAGCAGTGAATTTCAGCCCCAGCATTTT
cdr3_aa: CASSEFQPQHF

d_call: NA
clone_size: NA
j_call: TRBJ1-6
v_call: TRBV5-1
cdr3_nt: TGCGCCAGCAGAGCCCCGGGAATTGCACCCCTCCACTTT
cdr3_aa: CASRAPGIAPLHF

d_call: TRBD2
clone_size: NA
j_call: TRBJ2-3
v_call: TRBV7-2
cdr3_nt: TGTGCCAGCAGTGGGACTATTAGCACAGATACGCAGTATTTT
cdr3_aa: CASSGTISTDTQYF

d_call: TRBD1
clone_size: NA
j_call: TRBJ2-1
v_call: TRBV19
cdr3_nt: TGTGCCAGTAGTGCCAATCGGGGACAGGGAGGTAATGAGCAGTTCTTC
cdr3_aa: CASSANRGQGGNEQFF

d_call: NA
clone_size: NA
j_call: TRBJ2-7
v_call: TRBV27
cdr3_nt: TGTGCCAGCAGCCGAATGGGACTCCTGGAGGGAGAGCAGTACTTC
cdr3_aa: CASSRMGLLEGEQYF

d_call: TRBD1
clone_size: NA
j_call: TRBJ2-3
v_call: TRBV5-6
cdr3_nt: TGTGCCAGCAGCTTCGGGACAGCACAGGATTTT
cdr3_aa: CASSFGTAQDF

d_call: NA
clone_size: NA
j_call: TRBJ2-3
v_call: TRBV7-3
cdr3_nt: TGTGCCAGCAGCATGATCCGGGCTGGGGCCCAGTATTTT
cdr3_aa: CASSMIRAGAQYF

d_call: TRBD2
clone_size: NA
j_call: TRBJ2-2
v_call: TRBV27
cdr3_nt: TGTGCCAGCAGTTTAACCCTAGCGGGGGTCGGGGAGCTGTTTTTT
cdr3_aa: CASSLTLAGVGELFF

d_call: TRBD1
clone_size: NA
j_call: TRBJ2-7
v_call: TRBV7-9
cdr3_nt: TGTGCCAGCAGCTTAGTCTCCGGGACAGGGCGCTACGAGCAATACTTC
cdr3_aa: CASSLVSGTGRYEQYF

d_call: NA
clone_size: NA
j_call: TRBJ1-1
v_call: TRBV19
cdr3_nt: TGTGCCAGTAGTATTGGGTACACTGAAGCTTTCTTT
cdr3_aa: CASSIGYTEAFF

d_call: NA
clone_size: NA
j_call: TRBJ2-1
v_call: TRBV4-3
cdr3_nt: TGCGCCAGCAGCCAAGAAGCAGGAGCCAATGAGCAGTTCTTC
cdr3_aa: CASSQEAGANEQFF

d_call: NA
clone_size: NA
j_call: TRBJ1-1
v_call: TRBV11-3
cdr3_nt: TGTGCCAGCAGCTTCCAAGGGGGGCGAGCTTTCTTT
cdr3_aa: CASSFQGGRAFF

d_call: TRBD1
clone_size: NA
j_call: TRBJ1-1
v_call: TRBV4-2
cdr3_nt: TGTGCCAGCAGCCTCGGGACAGGGGAGATCGACACTGAAGCTTTCTTT
cdr3_aa: CASSLGTGEIDTEAFF

d_call: NA
clone_size: NA
j_call: TRBJ1-3
v_call: TRBV2
cdr3_nt: TGTGCCAGCTTACTAGACTCTGGAAACACCATATATTTT
cdr3_aa: CASLLDSGNTIYF

d_call: TRBD1
clone_size: NA
j_call: TRBJ2-7
v_call: TRBV7-2
cdr3_nt: TGTGCCAGCAGCGACGGGACAGGTAGCTACGAGCAGTACTTC
cdr3_aa: CASSDGTGSYEQYF

d_call: TRBD2
clone_size: NA
j_call: TRBJ2-4
v_call: TRBV5-1
cdr3_nt: TGCGCCAGCAGCCCGGGGTTAGCGGGCCCCTGGGACATTCAGTACTTC
cdr3_aa: CASSPGLAGPWDIQYF

d_call: NA
clone_size: few
j_call: TRBJ1-2
v_call: TRBV6-4
cdr3_nt: TGTGCCAGCACTCCCGAGGGGGGATCCTATGGCTACACCTTC
cdr3_aa: CASTPEGGSYGYTF

d_call: NA
clone_size: few
j_call: TRBJ1-5
v_call: TRBV9
cdr3_nt: TGTGCCAGCAGCGTAGGGGGGAATTATCAGCCCCAGCATTTT
cdr3_aa: CASSVGGNYQPQHF

d_call: TRBD1
clone_size: NA
j_call: TRBJ1-2
v_call: TRBV27
cdr3_nt: TGTGCCAGCAGTTACGTCCGACAGGGGGCAGCTAACTATGGCTACACCTTC
cdr3_aa: CASSYVRQGAANYGYTF

d_call: TRBD2
clone_size: NA
j_call: TRBJ2-1
v_call: TRBV5-4
cdr3_nt: TGTGCCAGCAGCTTTCTGGCGGGGGGGCCTGAGCAGTTCTTC
cdr3_aa: CASSFLAGGPEQFF